Listed below are T cell receptor beta chains from one sample, sequenced in a study of cytomegalovirus exposure and HLA in healthy donors. Produced via immunoSEQ multiplex PCR; TCRdb's table is partial and in-frame only. The repertoire holds approximately 150,000 clones, with 77% as singletons. Sequenced: PBMCs. These receptors all come from a male donor in good health and CMV-seropositive. CDR3s include the opening cysteine and the closing phenylalanine or tryptophan. Fields, in order: V gene, J gene, clone size, D gene, CDR3 protein, CDR3 DNA. A D gene is named only where the DNA matches it firmly. The listing skips clone size in some rows; elsewhere it reads once, few, many or a size class.

TRBV5-1,TRBJ2-3,-,TRBD2,CASRTIRGDSTDTQYF,TGCGCCAGCAGAACTATCCGGGGGGATAGCACAGATACGCAGTATTTT
TRBV6-1,TRBJ1-2,-,-,CASSGTRRGNYGYTF,TGTGCCAGCAGTGGAACCCGTAGGGGTAACTATGGCTACACCTTC
TRBV27,TRBJ2-7,-,TRBD1,CASSSSLGTGGSEQYF,TGTGCCAGCAGTTCCTCCCTGGGGACAGGGGGTAGCGAGCAGTACTTC
TRBV5-4,TRBJ2-3,-,-,CASSRGLDVGTQYF,TGTGCCAGCAGTCGGGGACTGGACGTGGGGACGCAGTATTTT
TRBV5-1,TRBJ1-3,few,-,CASSLEGQAVGNTIYF,TGCGCCAGCAGCTTGGAAGGCCAGGCAGTTGGAAACACCATATATTTT
TRBV2,TRBJ1-6,few,-,CASSEGATYNSPLHF,TGTGCCAGCAGTGAAGGTGCTACCTATAATTCACCCCTCCACTTT
TRBV9,TRBJ2-6,-,TRBD2,CASSASGTSGDSGANVLTF,TGTGCCAGCAGCGCTTCCGGGACTAGCGGAGACTCTGGGGCCAACGTCCTGACTTTC
TRBV7-2,TRBJ2-2,-,TRBD1,CASSYQDRGWTGELFF,TGTGCCAGCAGCTATCAGGACAGGGGTTGGACCGGGGAGCTGTTTTTT
TRBV30,TRBJ1-2,-,TRBD1,CAWGSGGNYGYTF,TGTGCCTGGGGCTCAGGGGGCAACTATGGCTACACCTTC
TRBV9,TRBJ2-7,-,-,CASSDGRQTYEQYF,TGTGCCAGCAGCGACGGGCGACAGACCTACGAGCAGTACTTC
TRBV5-6,TRBJ1-1,few,-,CASSLVGQGNTEAFF,TGTGCCAGCAGCTTGGTGGGGCAGGGGAACACTGAAGCTTTCTTT
TRBV18,TRBJ1-1,-,TRBD1,CASSRDRPGGTEAFF,TGTGCCAGCTCACGGGACAGACCTGGGGGCACTGAAGCTTTCTTT
TRBV5-1,TRBJ2-1,-,-,CASSLTGSSYNEQFF,TGCGCCAGCAGCTTAACAGGGAGCTCCTACAATGAGCAGTTCTTC
TRBV5-1,TRBJ2-2,-,TRBD1,CASSIRTGVNTGELFF,TGCGCCAGCAGCATACGGACAGGAGTGAACACCGGGGAGCTGTTTTTT
TRBV7-9,TRBJ1-2,-,TRBD1,CASTPSAQGGRWGYTF,TGTGCCAGCACCCCCTCGGCTCAGGGGGGACGTTGGGGCTACACCTTC
TRBV7-2,TRBJ2-4,-,TRBD2,CASSLRGLAGPPSIQYF,TGTGCCAGCAGCCTCAGGGGTCTAGCGGGGCCACCGAGCATTCAGTACTTC
TRBV6-5,TRBJ2-5,-,TRBD1,CASSSDRGRRETQYF,TGTGCCAGCAGTTCAGACAGGGGGCGGAGAGAGACCCAGTACTTC
TRBV11-3,TRBJ1-1,-,-,CASSFSTNTEAFF,TGTGCCAGCAGCTTTAGTACGAACACTGAAGCTTTCTTT
TRBV30,TRBJ1-3,-,-,CAWSGGGGNTIYF,TGTGCCTGGAGTGGGGGGGGTGGAAACACCATATATTTT
TRBV6-4,TRBJ2-1,many,-,CASSEDTYNEQFF,TGTGCCAGCAGTGAGGACACCTACAATGAGCAGTTCTTC
TRBV10-1,TRBJ2-1,-,-,CASSESKLVYNEQFF,TGCGCCAGCAGTGAGTCGAAACTAGTCTACAATGAGCAGTTCTTC
TRBV7-9,TRBJ2-3,-,-,CASSLGGRSTDTQYF,TGTGCCAGCAGCCTTGGGGGGAGGAGCACAGATACGCAGTATTTT
TRBV12-5,TRBJ2-2,-,-,CASGFFRAVTGELFF,TGTGCTAGTGGTTTCTTCAGGGCGGTCACCGGGGAGCTGTTTTTT
TRBV7-6,TRBJ2-2,-,-,CASSLEYYTGELFF,TGTGCCAGCAGCTTAGAATACTACACCGGGGAGCTGTTTTTT
TRBV13,TRBJ2-7,once,TRBD2,CASSWEAGGPPYEQYF,TGTGCCAGCAGTTGGGAAGCGGGGGGGCCCCCCTACGAGCAGTACTTC
TRBV5-6,TRBJ1-5,few,-,CASSGGTEPQHF,TGTGCCAGCAGCGGCGGGACGGAGCCCCAGCATTTT
TRBV6-5,TRBJ2-5,-,TRBD2,CASSYSVSGRETQYF,TGTGCCAGCAGTTACTCGGTTAGCGGGAGGGAGACCCAGTACTTC
TRBV2,TRBJ2-7,-,-,CASSEQGILYEQYF,TGTGCCAGCAGTGAACAGGGGATCCTCTACGAGCAGTACTTC
TRBV5-1,TRBJ2-5,-,-,CASGGGSQETQYF,TGCGCCAGCGGGGGAGGCTCCCAAGAGACCCAGTACTTC